The present T cell receptor beta chain was sequenced within a study of T-cell reconstitution after alpha-beta-depleted transplantation in children. Study-level results: A year had passed since transplant, and T-cell counts and diversity by then came mostly from newly produced T cells.

TCRbeta library preparation incorporated unique molecular identifiers. TCRdb re-analysed the PCR reads in MiXCR, keeping a single row per CDR3 protein. The data hold approximately 190,000 distinct CDR3 sequences, with approximately 8% observed a single time. V lost 5 bases and J lost 3, with 17 bases in between. CDR1 and CDR2 from the germline V gene are SGHTA and FQGNSA. There are 15 residues in the CDR3. This clonotype was seen at least ten times. The antigen remains undetermined. The sequence came from a male patient aged 2 to 9 who had a stem cell transplant for acute myeloid leukemia, so the T cells may come from the graft donor. This rearrangement joins TRBV7-2 to TRBJ2-7; D is possibly TRBD1 or TRBD2 (5 bases each). The sample here was PBMCs, mostly from graft donor cells, taken 360 days after TCRalphabeta/CD19-depleted stem cell transplant. The CDR3 is CASSRTGTEFYEQYF. In DNA form, the CDR3 reads TGTGCCAGCAGCCGTACCGGGACGGAATTCTACGAGCAGTACTTC.